This T cell receptor (beta chain) was retrieved from a study of molecular identifiers for immune sequencing clone quantification. Study background: Split five ways in replicates, RNA from approximately 20,000 or 98,000 naive CD8 cells had four portions sequenced. Broader study findings: Highly expanded clone sizes could be underestimated by identical TCR molecules that share a barcode. More than 99% of effector molecules, versus under 1% of naive-cell molecules, belonged to clones above 20 RNA copies.

Via MiXCR, TCRdb re-called the PCR reads, giving one row per CDR3 protein. There are more than 450,000 distinct CDR3 sequences in the sample; less than 30% occur only once, and over 0.6% lies in the top ten. This CDR3 region has 15 residues. Germline CDR1 and CDR2: LNHNV and YYDKDF (reference sequence). Sorting was used to obtain naive CD8 T cells (CD8+CD4-CCR7+CD45RA+). In the case of this clonotype: Its antigen is as yet unknown. The germline gene is not matched at one end of the junction; a read error may be the cause.

The sample was naive CD8+ T cells from blood, with Jurkat cell RNA spiked in. Subset denoted: FACS-sorted CD8+CD4-CCR7+CD45RA+ naive T cells. This TCR came from a human donor in good health. Some libraries in this study had Jurkat cell RNA spiked in. This chain joins TRBV15 and TRBJ2-1; D may match TRBD1 or TRBD2 (6 bases each). CDR3: CATSSFRGAYNEPFF. CDR3 bases: TGTGCCACCAGCAGCTTTAGGGGGGCTTACAATGAGCCGTTCTTC.